The 29 T cell receptor beta chains presented below share a single source sample, sequenced in a study of shared clonotypes between healthy human individuals. The protocol was immunoSEQ multiplex PCR, while the TCRdb copy is restricted to in-frame clones and leaves out a portion. This sample has around 320,000 clones, with roughly 84% found just once. Sequencing was done on a sample of memory CD8+ T cells sorted from blood. Subset noted: CD45RO+ cells pooled with CCR7-negative TemRA cells. The receptors stem from a man in his late teens or twenties in good health.

There are many counts of this clone. The CDR3 DNA is TGCGCCAGCAGCGTGGGACACCGAGTAATGAACACTGAAGCTTTCTTT. Residues: CASSVGHRVMNTEAFF. The genes are TRBV5-1 and TRBJ1-1, with D perhaps TRBD1 (6 bases). CDR1 SGHRS and CDR2 YFSETQ come from the germline V gene. The V and J ends lost 4 bases and 0 bases respectively, with 16 bases between them. The CDR3 has 16 amino acids.

J is TRBJ2-7 and V is TRBV4-1; D is unclear. Germline-derived CDR1 and CDR2 are MGHRA and YSYEKL. The length of the CDR3 is 15 residues. The V end lost 0 bases, the J end lost 3 bases, and 12 bases lay between the germline ends. The CDR3 reads CASSQDSRNRYEQYF. The CDR3 bases are TGCGCCAGCAGCCAAGATTCTCGCAACCGCTACGAGCAGTACTTC.

The chain combines TRBV2 with TRBJ1-6; 11 bases map to TRBD1. CDR3 length equals 15 residues. CDR1 SNHLY and CDR2 FYNNEI come from the germline V gene. V lost 7 bases and J lost 7; bases outside the gene matches: 6. CDR3 sequence reads: CASTRTGGENSPLHF. The CDR3 DNA reads as TGTGCCAGCACTCGGACAGGGGGCGAGAATTCACCCCTCCACTTT.

The V gene is TRBV25-1, the J gene TRBJ2-7, with D maybe TRBD2 (6 bases). Germline V gene lookup returns CDR1 MGHDK and CDR2 SYGVNS. The CDR3 contains 14 residues. V lost 7 bases, J lost 0 bases, and 13 bases lay in between. The CDR3 is CASNPIGGSYEQYF. In DNA form, the CDR3 reads TGTGCCAGCAACCCCATCGGGGGCTCCTACGAGCAGTACTTC.

The genes are TRBV6-5 and TRBJ1-5; 7 bases map to TRBD1. The CDR3 extends over 14 amino acids. CDR1 and CDR2 from the germline V gene are MNHEY and SVGAGI. After removal of 6 bases from V and 6 bases from J, the junction contained 8 bases not matched to a gene. This CDR3 reads CASSPTGNGQPQHF. CDR3 DNA sequence: TGTGCCAGCAGCCCGACAGGGAATGGTCAGCCCCAGCATTTT.

The gene calls are TRBV27 and TRBJ2-7, with 8 bases lining up with TRBD1. Germline-derived CDR1 and CDR2 are MNHEY and SMNVEV (reference sequence). With V trimmed by 8 bases and J by 3 bases, 15 bases remained unmatched. CDR3 length equals 16 residues. The CDR3 spells CASGEGQAVLNYEQYF. In nucleotides, the CDR3 is TGTGCCAGCGGAGAGGGACAGGCGGTCTTGAACTACGAGCAGTACTTC.

This chain uses TRBV13 with TRBJ2-7; TRBD1 agrees at 8 bases. Looked up from germline, CDR1 is PRHDT and CDR2 is FYEKMQ (reference sequence). V gave up 4 bases and J gave up 2 bases; unmatched junction bases: 10. This CDR3 has 16 residues. This CDR3 is CASSSLGQGGPYEQYF. CDR3 coding DNA: TGTGCCAGCAGCTCGCTAGGACAGGGAGGACCCTACGAGCAGTACTTC.

The V gene is TRBV19, the J gene TRBJ1-1; D possibly corresponds to TRBD1 (5 bases). The CDR3 sequence is 15 residues long. Germline CDR1 and CDR2: LNHDA and SQIVND (reference sequence). V was pared by 4 bases and J by 3 bases, with 15 bases between. In DNA, the CDR3 is TGTGCCAGTAGTACACTGCCAGGGCGTGACACTGAAGCTTTCTTT. Its translation is CASSTLPGRDTEAFF. The complete variable domain, with remaining parts taken from reference TRBV19 and TRBJ1-1, reads DGGITQSPKYLFRKEGQNVTLSCEQNLNHDAMYWYRQDPGQGLRLIYYSQIVNDFQKGDIAEGYSVSREKKESFPLTVTSAQKNPTAFYLCASSTLPGRDTEAFFGQGTRLTVV.

The rearrangement links TRBV18 to TRBJ1-5, with TRBD1 identical over 10 bases. Germline trimming cut 3 bases from V and 6 bases from J; bases unmatched to any gene: 5. Germline V gene lookup returns CDR1 KGHSH and CDR2 LQKENI. CDR3 length: 15 amino acids. The CDR3 DNA reads TGTGCCAGCTCACCCGGACAGGGGGTCGGTCAGCCCCAGCATTTT. Amino acid sequence: CASSPGQGVGQPQHF.

The V and J genes are TRBV9 and TRBJ2-1; D is perhaps TRBD1 (6 bases). Germline loops: CDR1 SGDLS, CDR2 YYNGEE. V lost 3 bases, J lost 6 bases, and 13 bases lay in between. CDR3 length: 14 amino acids. CDR3 region: CASSDGTSGNEQFF. CDR3 coding DNA: TGTGCCAGCAGCGACGGGACAAGCGGCAATGAGCAGTTCTTC.

The chain carries TRBV29-1 and TRBJ2-7; D unresolved. The germline V gene encodes CDR1 SQVTM and CDR2 ANQGSEA. Between the trimmed V and J ends, which lost 2 bases and 1 base, there was a span of 9 bases. There are 13 residues in the CDR3. CDR3 amino acids: CSVEKTDSYEQYF. CDR3 sequence (DNA): TGCAGCGTTGAAAAGACGGATTCCTACGAGCAGTACTTC.

The V call is TRBV5-1, the J call TRBJ1-2, with D unresolved. The CDR3 contains 11 residues. Trimming stripped 1 base from V and 4 bases from J, with 2 bases between. The germline gives CDR1 SGHRS, CDR2 YFSETQ. The CDR3 sequence is CASSLSYGYTF. For the CDR3, the DNA is TGCGCCAGCAGCTTGTCCTATGGCTACACCTTC.

In DNA form, the CDR3 reads TGCGCCAGCAGCCGGACTAGCGGTTTGGAGCAGTACTTC. Amino acids: CASSRTSGLEQYF. The chain combines TRBV4-3 with TRBJ2-7, with 10 bases aligning to TRBD2. The CDR3 has 13 amino acids. Germline-derived CDR1 and CDR2 are LGHNA and YSLEER. Unmatched junction bases numbered 4, after V lost 4 bases and J lost 7 bases.

V usage is TRBV27 and J usage is TRBJ1-4; 7 bases agree with TRBD1. Germline V gene sequence: CDR1 MNHEY, CDR2 SMNVEV (reference sequence). The CDR3 totals 14 residues. V shed 3 bases and J 7 bases; nucleotides not matched to a gene: 5. The CDR3 DNA reads TGTGCCAGCAGTTTGAGGGGGCACGGTGAAAAACTGTTTTTT. It specifies CASSLRGHGEKLFF. Variable domain in full (rest from reference TRBV27 and TRBJ1-4): EAQVTQNPRYLITVTGKKLTVTCSQNMNHEYMSWYRQDPGLGLRQIYYSMNVEVTDKGDVPEGYKVSRKEKRNFPLILESPSPNQTSLYFCASSLRGHGEKLFFGSGTQLSVL.

This chain connects TRBV7-2 to TRBJ2-1; D gene ambiguous. Trimming removed 1 base from V and 5 bases from J, with 6 bases in between. The germline V gene encodes CDR1 SGHTA and CDR2 FQGNSA. This CDR3 has 13 residues. The CDR3 DNA reads TGTGCCAGCAGCTTAGGACCAAACAATGAGCAGTTCTTC. It specifies CASSLGPNNEQFF.

The rearrangement links TRBV5-6 to TRBJ2-1, with 7 bases matching TRBD2. This CDR3 contains 17 residues. Germline V gives CDR1 SGHDT, CDR2 YYEEEE. The ends lost 6 bases at V and 5 bases at J; junction bases unmatched: 17. The CDR3 nucleotides read TGTGCCAGCACCTCGATGGGCCTAGCGGCAATCGACAATGAGCAGTTCTTC. Amino acids: CASTSMGLAAIDNEQFF.

The CDR3 sequence: CASSRELAGGPYNEQFF. CDR3 bases: TGTGCCAGCAGCAGAGAGTTAGCGGGAGGGCCCTACAATGAGCAGTTCTTC. The rearrangement uses TRBV5-4 and TRBJ2-1; TRBD2 matches at 11 bases. This CDR3 region has 17 residues. V shed 4 bases, J shed 2 bases, and the junction held 8 bases outside the gene matches. Looked up from germline, CDR1 is SGHNT and CDR2 is YYREEE (reference sequence). Supplemented by reference TRBV5-4 and TRBJ2-1, the full variable domain reads ETGVTQSPTHLIKTRGQQVTLRCSSQSGHNTVSWYQQALGQGPQFIFQYYREEENGRGNFPPRFSGLQFPNYSSELNVNALELDDSALYLCASSRELAGGPYNEQFFGPGTRLTVL.

This clone was seen only a few times. The rearrangement uses TRBV29-1 and TRBJ2-1, with TRBD1 identical over 10 bases. The length of the CDR3 is 18 residues. Per germline, CDR1 SQVTM and CDR2 ANQGSEA. Trimming took 4 bases from V and 0 from J; bases not matched to a gene: 12. This chain's CDR3 is CSVGSTGGARGSYNEQFF. For the CDR3, the DNA is TGCAGCGTTGGGTCGACAGGGGGCGCACGAGGCTCCTACAATGAGCAGTTCTTC.

J is TRBJ1-4 and V is TRBV15; D gene uncertain. This CDR3 comprises 16 residues. The V gene's germline CDR1 is LNHNV and CDR2 YYDKDF (reference sequence). Deletions cut 2 bases from V and 0 bases from J, with 10 bases between. The CDR3 is CATSRTPSATNEKLFF. In nucleotides, the CDR3 is TGTGCCACCAGCAGAACCCCTAGTGCAACTAATGAAAAACTGTTTTTT.

The chain uses TRBV4-1 and TRBJ2-3, with unresolved D. Per the germline V gene, CDR1 is MGHRA and CDR2 is YSYEKL. The CDR3 runs to 14 residues. V was cut by 0 bases and J by 6 bases, with 10 bases left in between. CDR3 residues: CASSQDRSSDTQYF. Written as DNA, the CDR3 is TGCGCCAGCAGCCAAGATCGGTCGTCCGATACGCAGTATTTT.

This clone was seen a few times. V and J are TRBV30 and TRBJ1-5; D gene ambiguous. The CDR3 runs 11 residues. Per the germline V gene, CDR1 is GTSNPN and CDR2 is SVGIG (reference sequence). Trimming pared 2 bases from V and 7 bases from J, leaving 6 bases between. CDR3 bases: TGTGCCTGGAGTTCGGGGCAGCCCCAGCATTTT. Amino acids: CAWSSGQPQHF.

The chain employs TRBV6-1 and TRBJ1-4; tentatively, D is TRBD1 (5 bases). Deletions cut 2 bases from V and 16 bases from J, with 17 bases between. There are 13 residues in the CDR3. Germline CDR1 MNHNS, CDR2 SASEGT. The CDR3 reads CASSEHGGRDQFF. The CDR3 DNA reads as TGTGCCAGCAGTGAACATGGGGGACGGGACCAGTTTTTT.

The chain couples TRBV7-9 to TRBJ1-1; TRBD1 matches 7 bases. V trimming: 2 bases; J trimming: 0 bases; junction bases outside the gene matches: 6. The CDR3 has 16 amino acids. CDR1 and CDR2 (germline): SEHNR, FQNEAQ (reference sequence). Written as DNA, the CDR3 is TGTGCCAGCAGCTTACCCCAGACAGGGCTGAACACTGAAGCTTTCTTT. This codes for CASSLPQTGLNTEAFF.

The rearrangement joins TRBV7-2 to TRBJ2-3; D is ambiguous. Trimming shortened V by 11 bases and J by 4 bases, and 1 base separated the two germline ends. The CDR3 loop spans 8 amino acids. Germline lookup yields CDR1 SGHTA and CDR2 FQGNSA. The CDR3: CAADTQYF. CDR3 DNA: TGTGCCGCAGATACGCAGTATTTT.

The chain links TRBV7-8 to TRBJ1-5; 8 bases line up with TRBD1. The germline V gene encodes CDR1 SGHVS and CDR2 FQNEAQ. Germline trimming cut 2 bases from V and 4 bases from J; bases unmatched to any gene: 10. The CDR3 extends over 17 amino acids. The CDR3 nucleotides read TGTGCCAGCAGCTTACAAGCCTGGACAGGGCGAAATCAGCCCCAGCATTTT. This codes for CASSLQAWTGRNQPQHF.

This clone came up once. Written as DNA, the CDR3 is TGTGCCAGCAGCGGGCGGACAGGGGCTCCCTATGGCTACACCTTC. This gives the protein CASSGRTGAPYGYTF. This sequence joins TRBV13 and TRBJ1-2; 9 positions agree with TRBD1. Germline V gene data show CDR1 as PRHDT and CDR2 as FYEKMQ (reference sequence). The CDR3 totals 15 residues. With 5 bases clipped from V and 4 bases from J, the junction kept 8 bases outside the gene matches.

This clone turned up a few times. The chain employs TRBV6-1 and TRBJ2-7; 8 nucleotides match TRBD1. The CDR3 is made up of 15 amino acids. V lost 1 base, J lost 4 bases, and 6 bases stayed unmatched. CDR1 is MNHNS, CDR2 SASEGT, per germline. The CDR3 loop is CASSEGAGGPYEQYF. CDR3 in DNA: TGTGCCAGCAGTGAAGGGGCAGGGGGCCCGTACGAGCAGTACTTC.

The chain has TRBV27 and TRBJ1-5, with 7 bases fitting TRBD1. The CDR3 spans 17 residues. With 4 bases clipped from V and 3 bases from J, the junction kept 12 bases outside the gene matches. Germline V gene data show CDR1 as MNHEY and CDR2 as SMNVEV (reference sequence). The CDR3 sequence: CASSSIYGTEFNQPQHF. DNA for the CDR3: TGTGCCAGCAGTTCAATTTACGGGACAGAATTCAATCAGCCCCAGCATTTT.

The chain is built from TRBV7-2 and TRBJ2-7, with TRBD1 identical over 7 bases. The CDR3 has 12 residues. The germline V gene encodes CDR1 SGHTA and CDR2 FQGNSA. Unmatched junction bases numbered 3, after V lost 4 bases and J lost 6 bases. The CDR3 DNA is TGTGCCAGCAGCTCGACAGGGATCGAGCAGTACTTC. Its translation is CASSSTGIEQYF.